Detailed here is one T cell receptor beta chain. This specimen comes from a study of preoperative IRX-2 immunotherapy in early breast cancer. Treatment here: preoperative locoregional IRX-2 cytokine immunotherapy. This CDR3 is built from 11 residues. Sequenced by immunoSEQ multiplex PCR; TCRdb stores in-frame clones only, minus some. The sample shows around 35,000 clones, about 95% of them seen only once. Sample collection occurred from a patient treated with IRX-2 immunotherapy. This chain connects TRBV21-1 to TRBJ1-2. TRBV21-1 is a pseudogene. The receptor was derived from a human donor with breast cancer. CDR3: CASPAIYGYTF. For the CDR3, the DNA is TGTGCCAGCCCAGCAATTTATGGCTACACCTTC.